The rows below give T cell receptor beta chains drawn from one sample of a study of response to subunit inactivated influenza vaccine. TCRdb itself ran the RT-PCR reads through MiXCR, one entry per CDR3 protein. The sample lists hundreds of thousands of distinct CDR3 sequences, 7.6% occurring once. This sample comprised PBMCs from blood, obtained around 2 years after vaccination. These receptors all come from a man between 50 and 69 years old who received an inactivated influenza vaccine. Both conserved end residues are part of each CDR3. A D gene is named only where the DNA matches it firmly. Size values are once, few and many counts, or a class for expanded clones, and some rows have none.

>TRBV11-2|few|TRBJ2-3|TRBD1
TGTGCCAGCAGGGGGGGACAGGGGGCGCCCCTGGTCACAGATACGCAGTATTTT
CASRGGQGAPLVTDTQYF
>TRBV20-1|many|TRBJ1-5|TRBD1
TGCAGTGCCACCGGGACAGGGTATATTGGCAATCAGCCCCAGCATTTT
CSATGTGYIGNQPQHF
>TRBV11-2|-|TRBJ2-1|-
TGTGCCAGCAGCTTTGGGGGCCGATGGGAGCAGTTCTTC
CASSFGGRWEQFF
>TRBV20-1|many|TRBJ2-7|-
TGCAGTGCTAGAGATTCGCTAGCGTACGAGCAGTACTTC
CSARDSLAYEQYF
>TRBV19|-|TRBJ2-2|TRBD1
TGTGCCAGTAGTCCCCTGGACAGGGTGGACACCGGGGAGCTGTTTTTT
CASSPLDRVDTGELFF
>TRBV27|few|TRBJ1-4|-
TGTGCCAGTCGGCGTGGGGCACCTAATGAAAAACTGTTTTTT
CASRRGAPNEKLFF
>TRBV12-3/TRBV12-4|few|TRBJ1-1|TRBD1
TGTGCCAGCACCCCGCAGGGGGTCGGCGAGAGAGCTTTCTTT
CASTPQGVGERAFF
>TRBV12-3/TRBV12-4|-|TRBJ2-7|-
TGTGCCAGCAGCCCCAACAGTTACGAGCTGTACTTC
CASSPNSYELYF
>TRBV7-9|few|TRBJ2-4|-
TGTGCCAGCAGCTCCCCCCAACTAGCCAAAAACATTCAGTACTTC
CASSSPQLAKNIQYF
>TRBV12-3/TRBV12-4|few|TRBJ2-5|TRBD1
TGTGCCAGCAGCCACAGGGGGCTGGAGACCCAGTACTTC
CASSHRGLETQYF
>TRBV20-1|few|TRBJ2-1|TRBD2
TGCAGTGCTAGAGAAGCGGGGGAACCGTACAATGAGCAGTTCTTC
CSAREAGEPYNEQFF
>TRBV5-1|few|TRBJ2-1|-
TGCGCCAGTAACCCGAAGGACTCTCCCCGGAGCGAGCAGTTCTTC
CASNPKDSPRSEQFF
>TRBV20-1|-|TRBJ2-2|TRBD2
TGCAGTGCTAGGCGGGGGGGGTACACCGGGGAGCTGTTTTTT
CSARRGGYTGELFF
>TRBV6-1|few|TRBJ2-7|TRBD2
TGTGCCAGCACCCCGGGGGGTCCCTACTCCTACGAGCAGTACTTC
CASTPGGPYSYEQYF
>TRBV29-1|-|TRBJ1-1|TRBD1
TGCAGCGTTGTTGGGGACAGGGCCCCTAACACTGAAGCTTTCTTT
CSVVGDRAPNTEAFF
>TRBV7-9|few|TRBJ1-5|-
TGTGCCAGCAGCTTTAGTGGGATGGGGCAGCCCCAGCATTTT
CASSFSGMGQPQHF
>TRBV5-6|many|TRBJ2-7|TRBD1
TGTGCCAGCAGCTTGGGACAGGGTATAAACGAGCAGTACTTC
CASSLGQGINEQYF
>TRBV6-2/TRBV6-3|few|TRBJ2-1|TRBD2
TGTGCCAGCTGGCTAGCGGGAGTATCTGAGCAGTTCTTC
CASWLAGVSEQFF
>TRBV7-2|-|TRBJ2-7|-
TGTGCCAGCAGTCCCGGGGGGACACTACCCTACGAGCAGTACTTC
CASSPGGTLPYEQYF
>TRBV10-3|once|TRBJ1-5|-
TGTGCCATCAGCCCCCTTGGACATTCTATTAGCAATCAGCCCCAGCATTTT
CAISPLGHSISNQPQHF
>TRBV7-9|few|TRBJ1-1|-
TGTGCCAGCAGCTTAGTGGCCCCTGAAGCTTTCTTT
CASSLVAPEAFF
>TRBV20-1|few|TRBJ2-7|TRBD1
TGCAGTGCTGTACAGGGGCCAAGGGAATCCGAGCAGTACTTC
CSAVQGPRESEQYF
>TRBV12-3/TRBV12-4|many|TRBJ2-4|-
TGTGCCAGCAGTTTAGGAGGAATCAACATTCAGTACTTC
CASSLGGINIQYF
>TRBV12-3/TRBV12-4|many|TRBJ2-5|TRBD2
TGTGCCAGCAGTCCGGGACTAGCAGAGACCCAGTACTTC
CASSPGLAETQYF
>TRBV6-5|-|TRBJ1-1|TRBD1
TGTGCCAGCAGTCGAAGACAGGGTGAAGCTTTCTTT
CASSRRQGEAFF
>TRBV5-4|-|TRBJ2-7|TRBD1
TGTGCCAGCAGCGAGCGGACAGGGTTAAACTACGATCAGTACTTC
CASSERTGLNYDQYF
>TRBV20-1|-|TRBJ2-5|TRBD2
TGCAGTGCTACGGGGCGAGGGAGGGAAGAGACCCAGTACTTC
CSATGRGREETQYF
>TRBV18|-|TRBJ2-1|-
TGTGCCAGCTCACCTTTGGACAGTCGACATGAGCAGTTCTTC
CASSPLDSRHEQFF
>TRBV28|-|TRBJ1-6|-
TGTGCCAGCAGTGCCCCTCTGGGGGGCGATTCACCCCTCCACTTT
CASSAPLGGDSPLHF
>TRBV15|many|TRBJ2-7|-
TGTGCCACCAGCCTCTTAAAGAGCTCCTACGAGCAGTACTTC
CATSLLKSSYEQYF
>TRBV13|few|TRBJ2-7|-
TGTGCCAGCAGATTAACCAAGTCCGGCCCCTACGAGCAGTACTTC
CASRLTKSGPYEQYF
>TRBV6-1|-|TRBJ2-2|-
TGTGCCACCACCGGGGGGCTGAACACCGGGGAGCTGTTTTTT
CATTGGLNTGELFF
>TRBV6-2/TRBV6-3|many|TRBJ2-7|TRBD2
TGTGCCAGCAGTGACCAGGAGCGGGGGAACGAGCAGTACTTC
CASSDQERGNEQYF
>TRBV11-2|-|TRBJ2-1|-
TGTGCCTCTTTAAGGAACTCCGGAGGTGAGCAGTTCTTC
CASLRNSGGEQFF
>TRBV12-3/TRBV12-4|few|TRBJ2-7|TRBD1
TGTGCCAGCAGTGCGCCAACAGGGGAGCATCACTACGAGCAGTACTTC
CASSAPTGEHHYEQYF